The 22 T cell receptor beta chains listed next were all sequenced from one sample in a study of vaccination and CD4 T cells after COVID-19. The treatment was: approximately nine-day PBMC culture with coronavirus spike peptide pools or control peptides (ViraFEST assay). Once obtained from cultured CD4+ T cells, the DNA was sequenced using the Oncomine TCR Beta short-read assay. One entry per CDR3 protein, called by TCRdb with MiXCR from the PCR reads. The sample yields 9,100 or so distinct CDR3 sequences, roughly a third seen once. The antigens for these receptors are not known. Input material: cultured CD4+ T cells from blood. These receptors were obtained from a human donor with COVID-19.

The chain carries TRBV27 and TRBJ1-2; perhaps TRBD1 as D (5 bases). The germline CDR1 and CDR2 sequences are MNHEY and SMNVEV (reference sequence). The CDR3 totals 13 residues. Trimming removed 6 bases from V and 9 bases from J, with 17 bases in between. The CDR3: CASSTLGTSSYTF. CDR3 in DNA: TGTGCCAGCAGCACTTTAGGGACTTCAAGCTACACCTTC.

The rearrangement joins TRBV18 to TRBJ1-2, with 7 bases fitting TRBD1. CDR3 length equals 12 residues. The V and J ends lost 4 bases and 8 bases, in that order; junction bases with no gene match: 4. Per germline, CDR1 KGHSH and CDR2 LQKENI. CDR3 coding DNA: TGTGCCAGCTCACATGACAGGGACGGCTACACCTTC. It is translated as CASSHDRDGYTF.

In this sample, this clonotype turned up a few times. The genes are TRBV27 and TRBJ2-7, with TRBD2 identical over 7 bases. J lost 2 bases, V lost 2 bases, and 3 bases had no gene match. Germline CDR1 and CDR2: MNHEY and SMNVEV (reference sequence). The CDR3 length is 14 residues. This chain's CDR3 is CASSLREGPYEQYF. The CDR3 DNA is TGTGCCAGCAGTTTAAGGGAGGGACCCTACGAGCAGTACTTC.

A few counts support this clonotype. The chain has TRBV2 and TRBJ1-6, with 9 bases that match TRBD1. The junction had 4 bases not matched to a gene; V was cut back by 6 bases and J by 7 bases. The germline gives CDR1 SNHLY, CDR2 FYNNEI. The CDR3 consists of 14 residues. This CDR3 reads CASSLQGANSPLHF. For the CDR3, the DNA is TGTGCCAGCAGCTTACAGGGGGCGAATTCACCCCTCCACTTT.

A few counts support this clonotype. This chain joins TRBV20-1 and TRBJ2-5; D call uncertain. This CDR3 has 14 residues. Germline assignment: CDR1 DFQATT and CDR2 SNEGSKA (reference sequence). V lost 5 bases to trimming and J lost 4 bases, with 17 bases between them. CDR3 loop: CSASDRKRLETQYF. Written as DNA, the CDR3 is TGCAGTGCTTCGGACCGGAAACGCTTAGAGACCCAGTACTTC.

The chain uses TRBV15 and TRBJ2-2; TRBD1 matches at 10 bases. With V trimmed by 5 bases and J by 4 bases, 7 bases remained unmatched. Germline values: CDR1 LNHNV, CDR2 YYDKDF (reference sequence). The CDR3 totals 16 residues. CDR3 DNA: TGTGCCACCAGCCAGGCAGACAGGGGGCGCACCGGGGAGCTGTTTTTT. Amino acid sequence: CATSQADRGRTGELFF.

A few counts support this clonotype. V and J are TRBV7-2 and TRBJ2-2; D gene ambiguous. V gave up 5 bases and J gave up 2 bases, with 12 bases separating them. Germline loops: CDR1 SGHTA, CDR2 FQGNSA. The CDR3 spans 15 residues. The CDR3 sequence is CASSTTGPNTGELFF. Written as DNA, the CDR3 is TGTGCCAGCAGCACGACGGGCCCCAACACCGGGGAGCTGTTTTTT.

The CDR3 nucleotides read TGTGCCTGGAGTGTAGGCGGGGGGGCCTTAGATACGCAGTATTTT. Residues: CAWSVGGGALDTQYF. The chain uses TRBV30 and TRBJ2-3; TRBD2 aligns across 9 bases. Trimming at V came to 0 bases and at J to 5 bases, leaving 6 bases not matched to a gene. The CDR3 totals 15 residues. CDR1 and CDR2 from the germline V gene are GTSNPN and SVGIG (reference sequence).

This chain connects TRBV30 to TRBJ2-7; D ambiguous. The germline V gene encodes CDR1 GTSNPN and CDR2 SVGIG (reference sequence). Trimming took off 4 bases at V and 0 bases at J, with 7 bases between the two ends. The CDR3 covers 12 residues. This CDR3 is CAWKPLSYEQYF. Here the CDR3 DNA reads TGTGCCTGGAAGCCTCTCTCCTACGAGCAGTACTTC.

This clonotype has only a few counts. The chain combines TRBV20-1 with TRBJ1-1, with TRBD1 as a possible D gene (6 bases). Trimming removed 3 bases from V and 3 bases from J, with 26 bases in between. Germline CDR1 and CDR2: DFQATT and SNEGSKA (reference sequence). CDR3 length: 18 amino acids. Written as DNA, the CDR3 is TGCAGTGCTAGGTCCTTGGGGCGTTGGGGGGCTGGAGACACTGAAGCTTTCTTT. Protein sequence: CSARSLGRWGAGDTEAFF.

By frequency in the sample, this clonotype is medium-sized. This chain joins TRBV20-1 and TRBJ1-2, with no clear D. V shed 6 bases and J shed 5 bases, with 22 bases lying between them. Germline-derived CDR1 and CDR2 are DFQATT and SNEGSKA (reference sequence). CDR3 length equals 15 residues. This chain's CDR3 is CSAPPLAGGPYGYTF. The CDR3, as DNA: TGCAGTGCCCCCCCTCTGGCCGGTGGGCCATATGGCTACACCTTC.

This clonotype has more than one count but fewer than ten. A junction end diverges from the germline sequence, so it may reflect a read error. The V gene is TRBV7-7, the J gene TRBJ1-3; the D is unclear. Germline loops: CDR1 SSHAT, CDR2 FNYEAQ (reference sequence). The CDR3 length is 14 residues. The CDR3 DNA follows: TGTGCTAGCAGCTTGGACGCCTCTGGAAACACCATATATTTT. As protein: CASSLDASGNTIYF.

This clonotype has more than one count but fewer than ten. This chain joins TRBV7-2 and TRBJ2-1; TRBD2 aligns across 9 bases. Germline V CDR1 and CDR2: SGHTA, FQGNSA. This CDR3 is 15 amino acids long. Trimming at V came to 5 bases and at J to 9 bases, leaving 11 bases not matched to a gene. CDR3 residues: CASSPPRGGGVEQFF. CDR3 DNA sequence: TGTGCCAGCAGCCCACCCCGAGGCGGGGGGGTTGAGCAGTTCTTC.

A few counts support this clonotype. The chain has TRBV27 and TRBJ1-3, with D tentatively TRBD1 (6 bases). Germline CDR1 reads MNHEY; CDR2 reads SMNVEV (reference sequence). Trimming took 6 bases from V and 2 from J, leaving 11 bases between them. CDR3 length: 14 amino acids. DNA for the CDR3: TGTGCCAGCAGAGCGGGGGGGCCTGGAAACACCATATATTTT. Its protein is CASRAGGPGNTIYF.

This chain links TRBV6-1 with TRBJ1-1; the D is unclear. The CDR3 sequence is 13 residues long. V lost 10 bases and J 11 bases, leaving 23 bases between the germline ends. Looked up from germline, CDR1 is MNHNS and CDR2 is SASEGT. The CDR3 DNA follows: TGTGCCACTTTTACCCCGGGCAAGAAAATTGCTTTCTTT. Translated, it gives CATFTPGKKIAFF.

The chain couples TRBV6-5 to TRBJ1-5, with D possibly matching TRBD1 (5 bases). Germline CDR1 MNHEY, CDR2 SVGAGI. V lost 0 bases to trimming and J lost 5 bases, with 11 bases between them. The CDR3 sequence is 15 residues long. The CDR3 here is CASSYSNQGDQPQHF. The CDR3 nucleotides read TGTGCCAGCAGTTACTCGAACCAGGGTGATCAGCCCCAGCATTTT.

The CDR3 region has the DNA TGTGCCAGCAGCAGCGCCAGGGTCGGGACTGAAGCTTTCTTT. Amino acids: CASSSARVGTEAFF. This rearrangement joins TRBV7-3 to TRBJ1-1; the D gene is possibly TRBD1 (5 bases). The germline V and J ends were trimmed by 5 bases and 5 bases, with 15 bases remaining between them. Germline CDR1 and CDR2: SGHTA and FQGTGA. The CDR3 spans 14 residues.

The chain links TRBV12-3 or TRBV12-4 to TRBJ1-5; D remains unclear. The CDR3 has 12 amino acids. Trimming took 7 bases from V and 6 from J, leaving 10 bases between them. The CDR3 DNA reads as TGTGCCAGCACACGGGAGGGTCAGCCCCAGCATTTT. Amino acid sequence: CASTREGQPQHF.

The rearrangement links TRBV7-3 to TRBJ2-1; 8 positions agree with TRBD2. This CDR3 is built from 17 residues. Germline V gene sequence: CDR1 SGHTA, CDR2 FQGTGA. J was trimmed by 5 bases and V by 2 bases; bases with no gene match: 11. The CDR3 here is CASSLPGLALNNNEQFF. Written as DNA, the CDR3 is TGTGCCAGCAGCTTACCTGGACTAGCCCTAAATAACAATGAGCAGTTCTTC.

J is TRBJ2-3 and V is TRBV27; TRBD1 matches at 7 bases. The CDR3 spans 20 residues. V lost 6 bases to trimming and J lost 0 bases; unmatched junction nucleotides: 21. CDR1 and CDR2 (germline): MNHEY, SMNVEV (reference sequence). In DNA, the CDR3 is TGTGCCAGCAGCCGCCCCCCGCCGGGACAGCATAGGGATAGCACAGATACGCAGTATTTT. Residues: CASSRPPPGQHRDSTDTQYF.

This clonotype was observed a handful of times. The chain uses TRBV20-1 and TRBJ2-3; D might be TRBD2 (5 bases). The V end was cut by 3 bases, the J end by 2 bases, with 15 bases between. Looked up from germline, CDR1 is DFQATT and CDR2 is SNEGSKA (reference sequence). CDR3 size: 15 residues. CDR3 protein: CSASPRLSLTDTQYF. As DNA, the CDR3 is TGCAGTGCTAGTCCTCGACTAAGCCTCACAGATACGCAGTATTTT.

A few counts support this clonotype. The V and J genes are TRBV7-2 and TRBJ2-2; possible D gene TRBD2, 7 bases. Between the trimmed V and J ends, which lost 2 bases and 8 bases, there was a span of 15 bases. This CDR3 spans 15 amino acids. Germline CDR1 SGHTA, CDR2 FQGNSA. The CDR3, as DNA: TGTGCCAGCAGCTTATTGGGTGGGGGGGCTGGGGAGCTGTTTTTT. Encoded protein: CASSLLGGGAGELFF.